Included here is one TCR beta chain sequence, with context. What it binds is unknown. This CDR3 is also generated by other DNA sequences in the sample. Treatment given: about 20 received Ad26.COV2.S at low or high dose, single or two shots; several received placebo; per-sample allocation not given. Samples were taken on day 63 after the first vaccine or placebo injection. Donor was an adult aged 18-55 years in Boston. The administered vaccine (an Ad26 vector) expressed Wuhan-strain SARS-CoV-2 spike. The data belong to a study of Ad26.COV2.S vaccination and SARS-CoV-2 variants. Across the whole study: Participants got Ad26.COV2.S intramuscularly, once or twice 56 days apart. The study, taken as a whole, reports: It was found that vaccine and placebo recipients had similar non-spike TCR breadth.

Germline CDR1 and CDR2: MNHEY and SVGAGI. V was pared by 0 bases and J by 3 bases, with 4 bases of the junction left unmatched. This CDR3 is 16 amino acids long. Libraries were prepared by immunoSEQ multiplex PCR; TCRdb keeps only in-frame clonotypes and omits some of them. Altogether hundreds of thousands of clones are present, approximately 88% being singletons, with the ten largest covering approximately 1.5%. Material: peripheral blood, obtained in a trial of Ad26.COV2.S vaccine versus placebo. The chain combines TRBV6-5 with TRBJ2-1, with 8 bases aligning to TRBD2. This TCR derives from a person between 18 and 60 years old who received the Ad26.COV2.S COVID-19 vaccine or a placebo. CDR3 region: CASSYSGRGDYNEQFF. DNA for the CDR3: TGTGCCAGCAGTTACTCGGGGCGGGGGGACTACAATGAGCAGTTCTTC.